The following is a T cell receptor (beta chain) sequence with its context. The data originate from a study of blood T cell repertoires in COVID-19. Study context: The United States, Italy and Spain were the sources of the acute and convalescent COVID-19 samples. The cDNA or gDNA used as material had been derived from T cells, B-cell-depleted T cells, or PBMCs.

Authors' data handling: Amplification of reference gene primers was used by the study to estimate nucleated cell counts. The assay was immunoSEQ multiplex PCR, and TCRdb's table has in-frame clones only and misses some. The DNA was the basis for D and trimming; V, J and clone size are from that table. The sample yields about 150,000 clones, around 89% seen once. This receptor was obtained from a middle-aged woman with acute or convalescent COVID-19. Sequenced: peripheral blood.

This CDR3 is CASTTGGQPNEKLFF. CDR3 nucleotides: TGTGCCAGCACCACCGGGGGACAGCCGAATGAAAAACTGTTTTTT. The rearrangement joins TRBV2 to TRBJ1-4; 7 nucleotides align to TRBD1. Germline trimming cut 7 bases from V and 5 bases from J; bases unmatched to any gene: 10. This CDR3 has 15 amino acids. Germline V gives CDR1 SNHLY, CDR2 FYNNEI.